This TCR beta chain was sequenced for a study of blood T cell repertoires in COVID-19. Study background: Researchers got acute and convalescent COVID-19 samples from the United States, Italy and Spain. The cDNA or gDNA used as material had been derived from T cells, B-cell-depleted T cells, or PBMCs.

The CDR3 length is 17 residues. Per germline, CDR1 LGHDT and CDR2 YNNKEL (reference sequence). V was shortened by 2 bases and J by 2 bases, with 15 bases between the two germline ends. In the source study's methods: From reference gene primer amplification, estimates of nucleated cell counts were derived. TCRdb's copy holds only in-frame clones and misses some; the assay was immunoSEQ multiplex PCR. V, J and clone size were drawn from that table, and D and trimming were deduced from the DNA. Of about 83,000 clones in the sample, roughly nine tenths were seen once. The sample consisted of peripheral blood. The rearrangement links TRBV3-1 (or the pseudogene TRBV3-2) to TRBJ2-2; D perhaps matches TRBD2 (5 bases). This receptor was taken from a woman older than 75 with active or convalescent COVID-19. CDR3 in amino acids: CASSQSWLALNTGELFF. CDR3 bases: TGTGCCAGCAGCCAAAGTTGGCTAGCCTTAAACACCGGGGAGCTGTTTTTT.